These 24 T cell receptor beta chains were sequenced from one sample in a study of cytomegalovirus exposure and HLA in healthy donors. Here immunoSEQ multiplex PCR was the method, and the copy in TCRdb shows in-frame clones only, minus some. This table has 90,000 to 150,000 clones, around 89% appearing once. The sequenced sample consisted of PBMCs. The receptors derive from a woman aged 18-29 years in good health and CMV-seropositive.

This chain joins TRBV19 and TRBJ1-5; no clear D gene. This CDR3 is 15 amino acids long. The V end was cut by 1 base, the J end by 0 bases, with 7 bases between. Germline V gene data show CDR1 as LNHDA and CDR2 as SQIVND (reference sequence). This CDR3 is CASSIARPSNQPQHF. The CDR3 nucleotides are TGTGCCAGTAGTATAGCCAGGCCTAGCAATCAGCCCCAGCATTTT.

This chain's CDR3 is CASSLTRGGTEAFF. The CDR3 DNA reads as TGTGCCAGCAGTTTAACCAGGGGTGGGACTGAAGCTTTCTTT. This chain uses TRBV28 with TRBJ1-1, with D tentatively TRBD1 (6 bases). This CDR3 is 14 amino acids long. V lost 2 bases to trimming and J lost 5 bases, with 12 bases between them. Germline loops: CDR1 MDHEN, CDR2 SYDVKM.

J is TRBJ2-5 and V is TRBV11-1, with D possibly matching TRBD2 (5 bases). The germline V and J ends were trimmed by 5 bases and 5 bases, with 12 bases remaining between them. Per the germline V gene, CDR1 is SGHAT and CDR2 is FQDESV (reference sequence). The CDR3 spans 13 residues. This CDR3 reads CASSDPGGETQYF. CDR3 coding DNA: TGTGCCAGCAGCGACCCTGGCGGGGAGACCCAGTACTTC.

This chain joins TRBV6-5 and TRBJ1-1; TRBD1 aligns across 8 bases. V shed 6 bases and J 1 base; nucleotides not matched to a gene: 4. The germline CDR1 and CDR2 sequences are MNHEY and SVGAGI. The CDR3 covers 14 residues. CDR3 region: CASRSQGGNTEAFF. In DNA form, the CDR3 reads TGTGCCAGCAGGTCACAGGGGGGGAACACTGAAGCTTTCTTT.

The V call is TRBV10-3, the J call TRBJ1-1, with 9 bases lining up with TRBD1. With 6 bases clipped from V and 2 bases from J, the junction kept 10 bases outside the gene matches. The CDR3 has 16 amino acids. Germline values: CDR1 ENHRY, CDR2 SYGVKD. Written as DNA, the CDR3 is TGTGCCATCAGCCCCGTCCGGGACAGGGCTAACACTGAAGCTTTCTTT. This translates into CAISPVRDRANTEAFF.

This chain links TRBV11-2 with TRBJ1-1; D unresolved. Germline CDR1 is SGHAT and CDR2 is FQNNGV. This CDR3 region has 15 residues. V shed 5 bases and J shed 1 base, with 14 bases lying between them. In nucleotides, the CDR3 is TGTGCCAGCAGCCCCATACTCATGAGGAACACTGAAGCTTTCTTT. Protein sequence: CASSPILMRNTEAFF.

The chain employs TRBV5-1 and TRBJ2-7, with 8 positions matching TRBD1. Germline V gene lookup returns CDR1 SGHRS and CDR2 YFSETQ. The junction had 8 bases not matched to a gene; V was cut back by 1 base and J by 2 bases. The CDR3 covers 16 residues. Here the CDR3 DNA reads TGCGCCAGCAGCTTGTTTATAACGGGACAGGCCTACGAGCAGTACTTC. Amino acids: CASSLFITGQAYEQYF.

The chain is built from TRBV5-4 and TRBJ1-2, with 7 positions matching TRBD1. J gave up 5 bases and V 0 bases, and 1 base lay outside the gene matches. This CDR3 has 13 amino acids. Germline CDR1 reads SGHNT; CDR2 reads YYREEE (reference sequence). CDR3 region: CASSLEQGYGYTF. As DNA, the CDR3 is TGTGCCAGCAGCTTGGAACAGGGGTATGGCTACACCTTC.

The chain carries TRBV4-1 and TRBJ2-7; possible D gene TRBD2, 6 bases. CDR3 length equals 13 residues. CDR1 is MGHRA and CDR2 is YSYEKL in the germline V gene. V dropped 0 bases and J dropped 4 bases, with 7 bases sitting between them. Written as DNA, the CDR3 is TGCGCCAGCAGCCAAGATCGGGGGTACGAGCAGTACTTC. Translating it yields CASSQDRGYEQYF.

The chain has TRBV7-9 and TRBJ2-5; 7 bases are a match to TRBD1. CDR1 is SEHNR, CDR2 FQNEAQ, per germline (reference sequence). The CDR3 runs 14 residues. With 3 bases clipped from V and 3 bases from J, the junction kept 4 bases outside the gene matches. The CDR3 loop reads CASSLTGLEETQYF. The DNA for the CDR3 is TGTGCCAGCAGCTTGACAGGGTTGGAAGAGACCCAGTACTTC.

The chain uses TRBV27 and TRBJ1-2; TRBD1 agrees at 8 bases. The germline V gene has CDR1 MNHEY and CDR2 SMNVEV (reference sequence). CDR3 length: 17 residues. V dropped 5 bases and J dropped 7; count of bases not matched to a gene: 18. The CDR3, as DNA: TGTGCCAGCAGTGAAGAACTGGCAGGGGGCCCTTCCGGTGGCTACACCTTC. Translated: CASSEELAGGPSGGYTF.

This clone was picked up one time. The chain employs TRBV5-6 and TRBJ1-5; no firm D call. Trimming cost V 0 bases and J 4 bases, with 11 bases left between them. The CDR3 has 15 residues. In germline, CDR1 is SGHDT, CDR2 YYEEEE. The CDR3 bases are TGTGCCAGCAGCTTGGGAAGCAGGCATAATCAGCCCCAGCATTTT. It translates to CASSLGSRHNQPQHF.

The V call is TRBV5-1, the J call TRBJ1-4; 11 bases align to TRBD1. Germline V gene lookup returns CDR1 SGHRS and CDR2 YFSETQ. Germline trimming cut 4 bases from V and 7 bases from J; bases unmatched to any gene: 9. CDR3 size: 16 residues. In nucleotides, the CDR3 is TGCGCCAGCAGCATAAGTCCGGGACAGGGGGGTGAAAAACTGTTTTTT. This translates into CASSISPGQGGEKLFF.

V and J are TRBV30 and TRBJ1-2; D might be TRBD1 (5 bases). Deletions cut 4 bases from V and 4 bases from J, with 28 bases between. Germline-derived CDR1 and CDR2 are GTSNPN and SVGIG (reference sequence). The CDR3 is 18 residues long. This CDR3 is CAWKSVRTENRGGYGYTF. The CDR3 DNA reads as TGTGCCTGGAAATCCGTCCGGACTGAAAACCGCGGGGGCTATGGCTACACCTTC. Supplemented by reference TRBV30 and TRBJ1-2, the full variable domain reads SQTIHQWPATLVQPVGSPLSLECTVEGTSNPNLYWYRQAAGRGLQLLFYSVGIGQISSEVPQNLSASRPQDRQFILSSKKLLLSDSGFYLCAWKSVRTENRGGYGYTFGSGTRLTVV.

This CDR3 reads CASSLGGDYEQYF. CDR3 sequence (DNA): TGTGCCAGCAGTTTAGGGGGGGACTACGAGCAGTACTTC. V is TRBV27 and J is TRBJ2-7; 7 nucleotides match TRBD2. The CDR3 has 13 residues. Germline V lookup: CDR1 MNHEY, CDR2 SMNVEV (reference sequence). J was trimmed by 3 bases and V by 2 bases; bases with no gene match: 1.

The chain carries TRBV21-1 and TRBJ1-1; TRBD1 was called by the table and not checked on the DNA. TRBV21-1 is reported as a pseudogene. This CDR3 has 18 residues. CDR3 sequence reads: CASSKDQPCRQGSTEAFF. DNA for the CDR3: TGTGCCAGCAGCAAAGATCAACCGTGCCGACAGGGGTCCACTGAAGCTTTCTTT.

The genes are TRBV5-5 and TRBJ2-3; possibly TRBD1 for D (6 bases). CDR3 length: 15 residues. V was trimmed by 1 base and J by 2 bases, leaving 11 bases between them. The germline gives CDR1 SGHKS, CDR2 YYEKEE (reference sequence). The CDR3, as DNA: TGTGCCAGCAGCTTGCGGGACACCATCACAGATACGCAGTATTTT. It yields the protein CASSLRDTITDTQYF.

The chain employs TRBV5-1 and TRBJ2-1; D not resolved. V was shortened by 1 base and J by 7 bases, with 9 bases between the two germline ends. This CDR3 is built from 13 residues. The V gene's germline CDR1 is SGHRS and CDR2 YFSETQ. The CDR3 DNA sequence: TGCGCCAGCAGCTTGACAGCACGGAATGAGCAGTTCTTC. Translated: CASSLTARNEQFF.

V usage is TRBV4-2 and J usage is TRBJ2-7; 7 bases agree with TRBD2. CDR1 is LGHNA, CDR2 YNFKEQ, per germline. The trim removed 1 base at V and 6 bases at J, leaving 9 bases unmatched. This CDR3 spans 15 amino acids. This CDR3 reads CASSQAGGSGSEQYF. The CDR3 bases are TGTGCCAGCAGCCAAGCGGGCGGGAGTGGTTCCGAGCAGTACTTC.

This clone came up once. This chain uses TRBV7-9 with TRBJ2-7; TRBD1 matches 7 bases. This CDR3 is 15 amino acids long. V trimming: 5 bases; J trimming: 4 bases; junction bases outside the gene matches: 11. Germline V CDR1 and CDR2: SEHNR, FQNEAQ (reference sequence). The CDR3, as DNA: TGTGCCAGCAGCCGACAGGGTATGTCAAATTACGAGCAGTACTTC. Protein product: CASSRQGMSNYEQYF.

The chain links TRBV7-9 to TRBJ2-1, with D perhaps matching TRBD1 (7 bases). From germline, CDR1 is SEHNR and CDR2 FQNEAQ (reference sequence). Trimming removed 5 bases from V and 7 bases from J, with 21 bases in between. The CDR3 runs 16 residues. The CDR3 region has the DNA TGTGCCAGCAGCCAGCAAGTAGGGGGCGCGGGAAATGAGCAGTTCTTC. This translates into CASSQQVGGAGNEQFF.

The J gene is TRBJ1-2, the V gene TRBV5-1, with unresolved D. The CDR3 spans 15 residues. Deletions cut 0 bases from V and 4 bases from J, with 13 bases between. Germline CDR1 and CDR2: SGHRS and YFSETQ. The CDR3 region has the DNA TGCGCCAGCAGCTTGGAGCCCGCTGTTGGCTATGGCTACACCTTC. It encodes CASSLEPAVGYGYTF. Full variable domain (rest looked up from reference TRBV5-1 and TRBJ1-2): KAGVTQTPRYLIKTRGQQVTLSCSPISGHRSVSWYQQTPGQGLQFLFEYFSETQRNKGNFPGRFSGRQFSNSRSEMNVSTLELGDSALYLCASSLEPAVGYGYTFGSGTRLTVV.

The chain employs TRBV9 and TRBJ2-3, with D possibly matching TRBD2 (7 bases). Looked up from germline, CDR1 is SGDLS and CDR2 is YYNGEE. The V gene lost 0 bases and the J gene lost 3 bases, with 17 bases spanning the gap. This CDR3 contains 17 residues. CDR3 sequence reads: CASSVGGGGHMTDTQYF. The DNA of the CDR3 is TGTGCCAGCAGCGTAGGGGGCGGGGGACATATGACAGATACGCAGTATTTT.

The rearrangement joins TRBV9 to TRBJ2-1; 9 bases fit TRBD2. From germline, CDR1 is SGDLS and CDR2 YYNGEE. There are 14 residues in the CDR3. The V gene end was trimmed by 3 bases and the J gene end by 10 bases; junction bases not matched to a gene: 8. This CDR3 reads CASSAETSGKEQFF. The CDR3 DNA reads as TGTGCCAGCAGCGCGGAGACTAGCGGCAAAGAGCAGTTCTTC.